This TCR beta chain was identified in a study of identical twins. General study findings and limits: Beta out-of-frame sequences showed weaker excess twin sharing. Clonotypes of the beta chain that were abundant in cord blood carried fewer insertions (memory repertoires showed none).

The donor group consisted entirely of healthy Caucasians. In this sample, this clonotype turned up many times. Its specificity is not known. Through template switching, a universal primer site was introduced, and the cDNA contained unique molecular identifiers. A single record per CDR3 protein comes from TCRdb applying MiXCR to the 5' RACE reads. The data contain approximately 500,000 distinct CDR3 sequences, approximately 16% of them singletons. These data were likewise used in another study, on yellow fever vaccine responses in identical twins.

The sequenced sample consisted of CD4+ T cells sorted from blood. This TCR was recovered from a young woman in good health.

The CDR3 region is CASSTTVNTEAFF. CDR3 in DNA: TGTGCCAGCAGTACGACAGTGAACACTGAAGCTTTCTTT. The genes are TRBV12-3 or TRBV12-4 and TRBJ1-1, with D perhaps TRBD1 (5 bases). Deletions cut 5 bases from V and 0 bases from J, with 7 bases between. This CDR3 region has 13 residues.